This TCR beta chain was captured in a study of cytomegalovirus exposure and HLA in healthy donors. Study details: Earlier sequencing of approximately 180 million T cells yielded fewer than 140 million unique TCR beta sequences.

General study findings and limits: TCR beta V- and J-gene trimming was later associated with a missense DCLRE1C variant.

There were likely unrecorded immune exposures, though donors were nominally healthy when sampled. This CDR3 has 15 amino acids. CDR1 and CDR2 (germline): MDHEN, SYDVKM. V lost 4 bases and J lost 0, with 12 bases in between. PCR involved 60 Vbeta and 13 Jbeta primers. This table comes from immunoSEQ multiplex PCR, and its TCRdb copy is limited to in-frame clones, with some not included. Recorded for this sample: 90,000 to 150,000 clones. Details on this clone: Its antigen is unidentified.

Sequenced: PBMCs. V usage is TRBV28 and J usage is TRBJ1-2, with D perhaps TRBD1 (5 bases). This TCR was recovered from a man aged 18 to 30 in good health and CMV-seronegative. CDR3 DNA sequence: TGTGCCAGCAGTTCTCAGGGTGGCCCTAACTATGGCTACACCTTC. Residues: CASSSQGGPNYGYTF.